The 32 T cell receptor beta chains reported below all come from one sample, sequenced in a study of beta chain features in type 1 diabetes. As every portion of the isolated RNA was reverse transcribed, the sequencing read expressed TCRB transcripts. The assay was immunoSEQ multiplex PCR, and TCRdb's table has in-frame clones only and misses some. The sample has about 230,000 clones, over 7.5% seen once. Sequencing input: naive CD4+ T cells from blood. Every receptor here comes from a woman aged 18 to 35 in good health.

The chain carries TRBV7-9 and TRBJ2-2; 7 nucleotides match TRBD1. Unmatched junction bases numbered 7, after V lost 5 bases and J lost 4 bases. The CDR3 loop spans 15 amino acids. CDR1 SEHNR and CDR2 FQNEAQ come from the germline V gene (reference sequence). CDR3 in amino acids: CASSPQGPGTGELFF. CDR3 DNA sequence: TGTGCCAGCAGCCCACAGGGGCCGGGCACCGGGGAGCTGTTTTTT.

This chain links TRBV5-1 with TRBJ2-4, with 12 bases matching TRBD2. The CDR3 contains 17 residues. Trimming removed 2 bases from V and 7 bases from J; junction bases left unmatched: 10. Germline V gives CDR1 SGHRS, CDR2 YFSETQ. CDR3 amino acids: CASSLSLAGGIWNIQYF. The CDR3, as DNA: TGCGCCAGCAGCTTATCACTAGCGGGGGGCATTTGGAACATTCAGTACTTC.

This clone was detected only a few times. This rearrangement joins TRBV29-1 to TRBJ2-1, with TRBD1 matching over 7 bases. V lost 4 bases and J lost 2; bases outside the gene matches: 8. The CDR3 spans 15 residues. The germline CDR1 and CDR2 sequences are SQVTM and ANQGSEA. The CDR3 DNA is TGCAGCGTTGGAGGGCAGGGGGATGCCTACAATGAGCAGTTCTTC. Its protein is CSVGGQGDAYNEQFF.

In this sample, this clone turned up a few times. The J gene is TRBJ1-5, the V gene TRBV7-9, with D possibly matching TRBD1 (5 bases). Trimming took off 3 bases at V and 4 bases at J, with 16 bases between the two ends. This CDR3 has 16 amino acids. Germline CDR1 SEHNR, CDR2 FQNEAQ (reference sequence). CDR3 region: CASSFSFGGDNQPQHF. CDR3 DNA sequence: TGTGCCAGCAGCTTCTCCTTTGGGGGGGATAATCAGCCCCAGCATTTT.

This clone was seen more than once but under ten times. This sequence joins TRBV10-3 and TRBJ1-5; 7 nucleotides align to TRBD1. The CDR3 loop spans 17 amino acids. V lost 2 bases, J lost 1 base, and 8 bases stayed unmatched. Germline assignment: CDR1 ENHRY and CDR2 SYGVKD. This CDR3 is CAISESSQGVSNQPQHF. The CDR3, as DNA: TGTGCCATCAGTGAGAGTTCTCAGGGGGTCAGCAATCAGCCCCAGCATTTT.

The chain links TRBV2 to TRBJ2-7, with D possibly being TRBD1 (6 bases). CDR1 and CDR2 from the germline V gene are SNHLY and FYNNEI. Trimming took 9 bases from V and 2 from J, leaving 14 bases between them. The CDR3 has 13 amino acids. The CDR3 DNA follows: TGTGCCAGTGGGAGAAGACAGGCCTACGAGCAGTACTTC. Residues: CASGRRQAYEQYF.

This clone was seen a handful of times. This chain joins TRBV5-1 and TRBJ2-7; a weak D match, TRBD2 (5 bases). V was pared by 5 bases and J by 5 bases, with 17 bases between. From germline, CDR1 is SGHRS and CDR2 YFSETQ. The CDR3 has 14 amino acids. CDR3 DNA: TGCGCCAGCAGTTACGGGAAACCTACTAACGAGCAGTACTTC. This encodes CASSYGKPTNEQYF.

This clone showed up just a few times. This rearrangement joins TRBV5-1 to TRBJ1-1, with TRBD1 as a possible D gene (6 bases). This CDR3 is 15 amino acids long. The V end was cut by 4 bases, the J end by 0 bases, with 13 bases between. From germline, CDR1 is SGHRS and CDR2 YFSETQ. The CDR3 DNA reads TGCGCCAGCAGCCCGGACAGACAGATGAACACTGAAGCTTTCTTT. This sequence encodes CASSPDRQMNTEAFF.

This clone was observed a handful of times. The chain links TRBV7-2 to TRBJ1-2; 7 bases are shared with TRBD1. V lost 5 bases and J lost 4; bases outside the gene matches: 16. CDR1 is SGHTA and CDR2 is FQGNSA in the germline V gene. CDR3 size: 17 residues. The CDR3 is CASSPLTKQGLLYGYTF. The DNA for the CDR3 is TGTGCCAGCAGCCCGCTGACGAAACAGGGGCTTCTCTATGGCTACACCTTC.

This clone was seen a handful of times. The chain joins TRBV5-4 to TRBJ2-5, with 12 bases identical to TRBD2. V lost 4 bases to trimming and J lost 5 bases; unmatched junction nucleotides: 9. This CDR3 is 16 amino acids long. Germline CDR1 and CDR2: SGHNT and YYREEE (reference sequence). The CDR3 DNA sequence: TGTGCCAGCAGCGTGACTAGCGGGAGTCTGAGCGAGACCCAGTACTTC. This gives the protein CASSVTSGSLSETQYF.

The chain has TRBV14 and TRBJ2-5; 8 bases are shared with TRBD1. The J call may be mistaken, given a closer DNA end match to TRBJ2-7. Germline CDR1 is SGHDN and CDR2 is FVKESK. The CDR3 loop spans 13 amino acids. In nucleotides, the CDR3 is TGTGCCAGCAGCCCCTACACAGGGGGCGAGCAGTACTTC. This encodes CASSPYTGGEQYF.

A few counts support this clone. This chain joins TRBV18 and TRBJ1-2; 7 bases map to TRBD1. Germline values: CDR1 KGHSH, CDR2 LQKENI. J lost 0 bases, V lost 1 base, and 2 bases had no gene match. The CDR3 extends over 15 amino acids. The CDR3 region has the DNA TGTGCCAGCTCACCACAGGGGGCCCCTAACTATGGCTACACCTTC. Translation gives CASSPQGAPNYGYTF.

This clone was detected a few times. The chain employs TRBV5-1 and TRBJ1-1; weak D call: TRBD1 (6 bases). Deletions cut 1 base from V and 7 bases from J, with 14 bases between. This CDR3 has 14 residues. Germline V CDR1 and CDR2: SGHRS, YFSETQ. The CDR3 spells CASSLIRGALEAFF. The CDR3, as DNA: TGCGCCAGCAGCTTGATTCGGGGGGCTCTTGAAGCTTTCTTT.

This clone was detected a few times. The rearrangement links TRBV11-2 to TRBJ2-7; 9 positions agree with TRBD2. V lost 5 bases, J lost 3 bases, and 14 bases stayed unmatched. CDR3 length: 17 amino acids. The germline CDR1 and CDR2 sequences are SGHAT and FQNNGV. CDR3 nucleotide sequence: TGTGCCAGCAGCCTACTCCCGACTAGCGGAGCCCACTACGAGCAGTACTTC. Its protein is CASSLLPTSGAHYEQYF. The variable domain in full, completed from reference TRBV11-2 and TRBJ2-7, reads EAGVAQSPRYKIIEKRQSVAFWCNPISGHATLYWYQQILGQGPKLLIQFQNNGVVDDSQLPKDRFSAERLKGVDSTLKIQPAKLEDSAVYLCASSLLPTSGAHYEQYFGPGTRLTVT.

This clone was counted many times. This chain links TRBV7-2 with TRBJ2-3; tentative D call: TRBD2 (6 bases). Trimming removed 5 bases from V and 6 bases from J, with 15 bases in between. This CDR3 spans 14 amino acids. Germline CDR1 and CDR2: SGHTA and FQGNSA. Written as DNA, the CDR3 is TGTGCCAGCAGCGGTCAGCGGGCGGCGGATACGCAGTATTTT. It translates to CASSGQRAADTQYF. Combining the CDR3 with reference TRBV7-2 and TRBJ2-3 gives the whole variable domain GAGVSQSPSNKVTEKGKDVELRCDPISGHTALYWYRQSLGQGLEFLIYFQGNSAPDKSGLPSDRFSAERTGGSVSTLTIQRTQQEDSAVYLCASSGQRAADTQYFGPGTRLTVL.

The CDR3 DNA reads as TGCGCCAGCAATCTGGCTAGCGGTAGCACAGATACGCAGTATTTT. Protein product: CASNLASGSTDTQYF. The chain links TRBV5-1 to TRBJ2-3; 7 positions agree with TRBD2. The CDR3 totals 15 residues. The germline gives CDR1 SGHRS, CDR2 YFSETQ. With 6 bases clipped from V and 0 bases from J, the junction kept 7 bases outside the gene matches.

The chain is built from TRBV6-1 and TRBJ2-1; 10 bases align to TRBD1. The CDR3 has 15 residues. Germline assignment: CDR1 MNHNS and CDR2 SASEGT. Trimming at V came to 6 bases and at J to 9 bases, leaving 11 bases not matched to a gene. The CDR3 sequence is CASSQGGQGLFEQFF. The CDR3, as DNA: TGTGCCAGCAGCCAAGGGGGACAGGGGCTGTTTGAGCAGTTCTTC.

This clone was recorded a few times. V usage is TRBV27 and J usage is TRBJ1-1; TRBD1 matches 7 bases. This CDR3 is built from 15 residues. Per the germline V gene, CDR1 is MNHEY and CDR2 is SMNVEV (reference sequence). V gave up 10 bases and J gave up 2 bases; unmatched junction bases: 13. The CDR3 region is CATRKNNRGNTEAFF. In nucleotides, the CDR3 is TGTGCCACTCGTAAAAACAACAGGGGAAACACTGAAGCTTTCTTT.

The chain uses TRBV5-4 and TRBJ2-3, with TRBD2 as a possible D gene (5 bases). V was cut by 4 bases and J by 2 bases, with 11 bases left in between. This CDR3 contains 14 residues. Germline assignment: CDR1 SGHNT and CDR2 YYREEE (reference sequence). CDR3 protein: CASSIRDPTDTQYF. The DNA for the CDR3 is TGTGCCAGCAGCATTCGGGATCCCACAGATACGCAGTATTTT.

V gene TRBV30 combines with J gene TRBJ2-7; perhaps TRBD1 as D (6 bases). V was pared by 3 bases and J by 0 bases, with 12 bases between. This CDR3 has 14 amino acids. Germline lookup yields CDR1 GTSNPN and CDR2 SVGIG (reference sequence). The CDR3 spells CAWSLGGVSYEQYF. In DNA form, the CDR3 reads TGTGCCTGGAGCCTAGGGGGAGTCTCCTACGAGCAGTACTTC.

For the CDR3, the DNA is TGTGCCAGCAGTCTTACAGGGGACTATGGCTACACCTTC. This translates into CASSLTGDYGYTF. V gene TRBV6-1 combines with J gene TRBJ1-2; 7 bases line up with TRBD1. The CDR3 is made up of 13 amino acids. Germline CDR1 and CDR2: MNHNS and SASEGT. The V and J ends lost 5 bases and 3 bases, in that order; junction bases with no gene match: 3.

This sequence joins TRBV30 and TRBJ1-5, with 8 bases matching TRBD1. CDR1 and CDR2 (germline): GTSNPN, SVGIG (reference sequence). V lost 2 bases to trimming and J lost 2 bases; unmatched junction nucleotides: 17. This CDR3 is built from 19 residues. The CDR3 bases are TGTGCCTGGAGTCCGACGGGCAGGGGGCTTTTTGGGGGCAATCAGCCCCAGCATTTT. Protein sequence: CAWSPTGRGLFGGNQPQHF.

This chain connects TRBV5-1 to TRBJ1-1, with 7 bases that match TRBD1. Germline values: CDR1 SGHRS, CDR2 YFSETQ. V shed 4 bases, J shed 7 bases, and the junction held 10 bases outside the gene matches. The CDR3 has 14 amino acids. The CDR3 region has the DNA TGCGCCAGCAGCAACGACCATTCAGGGGGTGAAGCTTTCTTT. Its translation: CASSNDHSGGEAFF.

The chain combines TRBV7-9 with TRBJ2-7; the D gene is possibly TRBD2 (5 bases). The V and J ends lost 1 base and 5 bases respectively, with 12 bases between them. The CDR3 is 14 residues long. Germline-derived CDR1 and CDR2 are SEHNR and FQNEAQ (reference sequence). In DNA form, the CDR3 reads TGTGCCAGCAGCTTAGATCCGACTATTAACGAGCAGTACTTC. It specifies CASSLDPTINEQYF.

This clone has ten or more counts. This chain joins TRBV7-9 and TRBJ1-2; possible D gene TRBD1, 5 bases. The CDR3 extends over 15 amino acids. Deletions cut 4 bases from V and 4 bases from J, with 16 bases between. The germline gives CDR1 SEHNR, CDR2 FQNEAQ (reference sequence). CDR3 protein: CASSSMGPSGYGYTF. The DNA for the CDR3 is TGTGCCAGCAGCTCAATGGGGCCGTCTGGCTATGGCTACACCTTC.

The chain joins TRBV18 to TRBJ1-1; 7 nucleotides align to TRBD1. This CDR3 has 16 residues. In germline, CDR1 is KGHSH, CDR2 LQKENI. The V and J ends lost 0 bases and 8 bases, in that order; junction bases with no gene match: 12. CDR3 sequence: CASSPPSSGGQTEAFF. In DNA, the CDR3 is TGTGCCAGCTCACCACCCTCATCAGGGGGGCAGACCGAAGCTTTCTTT.

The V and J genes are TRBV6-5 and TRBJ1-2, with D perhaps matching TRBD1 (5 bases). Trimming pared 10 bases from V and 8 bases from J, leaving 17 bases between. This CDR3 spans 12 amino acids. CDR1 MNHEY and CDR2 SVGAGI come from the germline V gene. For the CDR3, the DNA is TGTGCCATCCGTCCCCAGGGTGCCGGCTACACCTTC. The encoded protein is CAIRPQGAGYTF.

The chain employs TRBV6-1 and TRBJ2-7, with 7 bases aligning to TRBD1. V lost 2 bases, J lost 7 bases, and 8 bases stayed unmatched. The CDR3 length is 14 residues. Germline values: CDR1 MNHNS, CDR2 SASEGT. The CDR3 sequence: CASSELGGSSEQYF. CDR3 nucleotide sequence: TGTGCCAGCAGTGAACTAGGGGGCTCCTCTGAGCAGTACTTC.

The CDR3 DNA follows: TGTGCCAGTAGTAGAGGGAGGAACGGCAATCAGCCCCAGCATTTT. This gives the protein CASSRGRNGNQPQHF. V and J are TRBV19 and TRBJ1-5; D call uncertain. Trimming pared 4 bases from V and 2 bases from J, leaving 12 bases between. CDR1 is LNHDA and CDR2 is SQIVND in the germline V gene (reference sequence). The CDR3 totals 15 residues.

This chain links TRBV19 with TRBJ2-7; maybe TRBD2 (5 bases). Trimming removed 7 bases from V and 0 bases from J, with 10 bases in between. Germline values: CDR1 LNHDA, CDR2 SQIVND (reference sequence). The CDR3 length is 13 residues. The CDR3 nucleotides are TGTGCCAGTACAAACCGGGACTCCTACGAGCAGTACTTC. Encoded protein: CASTNRDSYEQYF.

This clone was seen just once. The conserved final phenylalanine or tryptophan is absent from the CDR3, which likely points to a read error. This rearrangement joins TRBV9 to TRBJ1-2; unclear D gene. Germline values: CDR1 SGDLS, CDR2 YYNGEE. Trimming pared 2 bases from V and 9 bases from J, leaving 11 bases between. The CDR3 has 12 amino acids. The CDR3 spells CASSVRGCSYTV. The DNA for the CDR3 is TGTGCCAGCAGCGTTAGAGGGTGCAGCTACACCGTC.

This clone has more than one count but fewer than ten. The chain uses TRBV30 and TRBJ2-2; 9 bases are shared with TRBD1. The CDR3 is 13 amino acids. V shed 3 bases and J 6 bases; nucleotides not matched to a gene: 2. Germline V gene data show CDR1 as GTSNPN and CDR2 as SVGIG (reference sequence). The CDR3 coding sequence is TGTGCCTGGAGGTACAGGGGGCCCGGGGAGCTGTTTTTT. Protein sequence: CAWRYRGPGELFF. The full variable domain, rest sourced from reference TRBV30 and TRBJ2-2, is SQTIHQWPATLVQPVGSPLSLECTVEGTSNPNLYWYRQAAGRGLQLLFYSVGIGQISSEVPQNLSASRPQDRQFILSSKKLLLSDSGFYLCAWRYRGPGELFFGEGSRLTVL.